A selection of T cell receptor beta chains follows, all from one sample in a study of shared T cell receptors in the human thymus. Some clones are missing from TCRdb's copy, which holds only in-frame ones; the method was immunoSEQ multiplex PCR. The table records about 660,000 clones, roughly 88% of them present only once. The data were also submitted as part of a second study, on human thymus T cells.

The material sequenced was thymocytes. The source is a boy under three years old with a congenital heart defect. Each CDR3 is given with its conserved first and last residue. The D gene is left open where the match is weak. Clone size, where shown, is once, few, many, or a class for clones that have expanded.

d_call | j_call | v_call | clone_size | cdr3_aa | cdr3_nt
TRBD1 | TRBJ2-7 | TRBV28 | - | CASSLGTGYYEQYF | TGTGCCAGCAGTTTGGGGACAGGGTACTACGAGCAGTACTTC
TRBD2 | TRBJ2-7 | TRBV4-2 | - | CASSQDFGTSGRNEQYF | TGTGCCAGCAGCCAAGATTTCGGGACTAGCGGGAGGAACGAGCAGTACTTC
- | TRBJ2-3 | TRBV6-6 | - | CASSYLSGPKSTQYF | TGTGCCAGCAGTTACTTAAGCGGTCCCAAGTCTACGCAGTATTTT
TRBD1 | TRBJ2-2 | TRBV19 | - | CASKGTGNTGELFF | TGTGCCAGCAAGGGGACAGGGAACACCGGGGAGCTGTTTTTT
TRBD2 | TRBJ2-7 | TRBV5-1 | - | CASSLAPAGGSPYEQYF | TGCGCCAGCAGCTTGGCCCCTGCGGGAGGGTCCCCCTACGAGCAGTACTTC
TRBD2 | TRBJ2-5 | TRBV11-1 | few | CASSIGTSGSRETQYF | TGTGCCAGCAGCATCGGGACTAGCGGGAGTCGAGAGACCCAGTACTTC
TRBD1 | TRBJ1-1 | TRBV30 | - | CAWSVSSRDRPSGAFF | TGTGCCTGGAGCGTTTCTTCCCGGGACAGACCATCTGGAGCTTTCTTT
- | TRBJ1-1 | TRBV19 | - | CASSIEKGRNTEAFF | TGTGCCAGTAGTATAGAGAAGGGGCGGAACACTGAAGCTTTCTTT
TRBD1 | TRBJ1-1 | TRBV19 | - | CATEGTVDTEAFF | TGTGCGACTGAGGGGACAGTTGACACTGAAGCTTTCTTT
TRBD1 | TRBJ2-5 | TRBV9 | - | CASSATGFQETQYF | TGTGCCAGCAGCGCGACAGGGTTCCAAGAGACCCAGTACTTC
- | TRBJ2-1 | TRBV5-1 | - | CASSTRQPPNEQFF | TGCGCCAGCAGCACCAGACAGCCCCCCAATGAGCAGTTCTTC
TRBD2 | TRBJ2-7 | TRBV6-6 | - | CASSFGVAGVAYEQYF | TGTGCCAGCAGTTTCGGGGTAGCGGGAGTCGCCTACGAGCAGTACTTC
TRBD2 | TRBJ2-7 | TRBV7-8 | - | CASSFSGLAREQYF | TGTGCCAGCAGCTTCTCGGGACTAGCGAGAGAGCAGTACTTC
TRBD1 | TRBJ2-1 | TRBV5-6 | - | CASSENDRGLNNEQFF | TGTGCCAGCAGCGAAAACGACAGGGGCCTTAACAATGAGCAGTTCTTC
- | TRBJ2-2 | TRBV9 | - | CASSAGATNTGELFF | TGTGCCAGCAGCGCCGGTGCTACGAACACCGGGGAGCTGTTTTTT
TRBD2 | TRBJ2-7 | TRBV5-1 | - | CASSQLAGAGYEQYF | TGCGCCAGCAGCCAACTAGCGGGAGCGGGTTACGAGCAGTACTTC
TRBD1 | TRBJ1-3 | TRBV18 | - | CASSLPGQGYSGNTIYF | TGTGCCAGCTCTCTACCGGGACAGGGGTACTCTGGAAACACCATATATTTT
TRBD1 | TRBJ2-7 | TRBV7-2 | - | CASSLDRVNYEQYF | TGTGCCAGCAGCTTGGACAGGGTCAACTACGAGCAGTACTTC
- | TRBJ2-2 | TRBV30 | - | CAWSAREPTNTGELFF | TGTGCCTGGAGTGCCAGGGAACCCACGAACACCGGGGAGCTGTTTTTT
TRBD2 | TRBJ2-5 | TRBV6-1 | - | CASDGGGRETQYF | TGTGCCAGCGACGGGGGGGGCCGAGAGACCCAGTACTTC
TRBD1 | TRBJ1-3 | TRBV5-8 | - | CASSFRQGGSGNTIYF | TGTGCCAGCAGCTTTCGACAGGGAGGCTCTGGAAACACCATATATTTT
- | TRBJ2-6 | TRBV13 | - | CASSPAAGGANVLTF | TGTGCCAGCAGCCCAGCGGCAGGTGGGGCCAACGTCCTGACTTTC
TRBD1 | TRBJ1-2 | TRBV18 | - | CASSPPGQQNYGYTF | TGTGCCAGCTCACCACCGGGACAGCAGAACTATGGCTACACCTTC
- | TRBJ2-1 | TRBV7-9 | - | CASSSPTSSSYNEQFF | TGTGCCAGCAGCTCCCCGACTTCGAGCTCCTACAATGAGCAGTTCTTC
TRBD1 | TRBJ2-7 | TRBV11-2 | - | CASSFFRDRERYEQYF | TGTGCCAGCAGCTTCTTCCGGGACAGGGAACGCTACGAGCAGTACTTC
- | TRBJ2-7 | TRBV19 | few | CASSSRVGPYEQYF | TGTGCCAGTAGTAGCAGGGTAGGTCCCTACGAGCAGTACTTC
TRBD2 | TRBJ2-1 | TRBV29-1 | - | CSVTSGSSYNEQFF | TGCAGCGTGACTAGCGGGAGCTCCTACAATGAGCAGTTCTTC
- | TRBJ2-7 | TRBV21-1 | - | CASSKKPGQGGHEQYF | TGTGCCAGCAGCAAAAAACCGGGACAGGGGGGCCACGAGCAGTACTTC
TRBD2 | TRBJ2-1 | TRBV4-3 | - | CASSPKSTRRDYSYNEQFF | TGCGCCAGCAGCCCGAAGTCGACTAGGCGGGACTACTCTTACAATGAGCAGTTCTTC
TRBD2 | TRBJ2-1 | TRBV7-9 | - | CASTPSRSSGPYNEQFF | TGTGCCAGCACCCCAAGCAGGTCTAGCGGGCCTTACAATGAGCAGTTCTTC
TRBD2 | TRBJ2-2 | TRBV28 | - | CASSLGPGLAGTGELFF | TGTGCCAGCAGTTTAGGCCCCGGACTAGCGGGCACCGGGGAGCTGTTTTTT
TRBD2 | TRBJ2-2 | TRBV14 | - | CASSQEASGSDSTGELFF | TGTGCCAGCAGCCAAGAGGCTAGCGGGAGCGATAGCACCGGGGAGCTGTTTTTT
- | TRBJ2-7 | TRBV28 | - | CASSNLHGQHYEQYF | TGTGCCAGCAGTAACCTCCATGGACAGCACTACGAGCAGTACTTC
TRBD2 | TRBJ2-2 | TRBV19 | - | CASSIPASGRAGTGELFF | TGTGCCAGTAGTATACCGGCAAGCGGGAGGGCCGGGACCGGGGAGCTGTTTTTT
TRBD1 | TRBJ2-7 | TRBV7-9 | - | CASSGTGTETYEQYF | TGTGCCAGCAGCGGAACCGGGACAGAAACCTACGAGCAGTACTTC
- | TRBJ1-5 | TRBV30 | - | CAWSDTGNGPCGNQPQHF | TGTGCCTGGAGTGATACAGGGAATGGCCCGTGTGGCAATCAGCCCCAGCATTTT
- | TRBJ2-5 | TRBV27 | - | CASRGVGETQYF | TGTGCCAGCAGGGGAGTTGGGGAGACCCAGTACTTC
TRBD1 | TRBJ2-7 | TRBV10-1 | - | CASSEPRDSEAYEQYF | TGCGCCAGCAGTGAGCCCCGGGACAGCGAGGCCTACGAGCAGTACTTC
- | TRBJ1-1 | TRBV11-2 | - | CASSSRVIGFNTEAFF | TGTGCCAGCAGCTCCAGGGTAATAGGGTTCAACACTGAAGCTTTCTTT
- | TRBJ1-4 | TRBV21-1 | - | CASPRDRDEKLFF | TGTGCCAGCCCCCGGGACAGGGACGAAAAACTGTTTTTT
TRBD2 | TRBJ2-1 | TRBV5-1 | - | CASSLGGTSGREVYNEQFF | TGCGCCAGCAGCTTGGGGGGGACTAGCGGGAGGGAAGTGTACAATGAGCAGTTCTTC
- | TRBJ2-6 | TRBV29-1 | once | CSVSTESGANVLTF | TGCAGCGTCTCGACAGAGTCTGGGGCCAACGTCCTGACTTTC
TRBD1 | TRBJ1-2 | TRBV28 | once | CAKGQGLGYTF | TGTGCCAAAGGACAGGGCTTGGGCTACACCTTC
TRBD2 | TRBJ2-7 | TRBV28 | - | CASATSESYEQYF | TGTGCCAGCGCTACTAGCGAGTCCTACGAGCAGTACTTC
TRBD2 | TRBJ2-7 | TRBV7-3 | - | CASSETSGPAYEQYF | TGTGCCAGCAGCGAGACTAGCGGGCCAGCCTACGAGCAGTACTTC
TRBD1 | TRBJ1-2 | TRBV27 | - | CASSLGTGAGYTF | TGTGCCAGCAGTTTAGGGACAGGGGCTGGCTACACCTTC
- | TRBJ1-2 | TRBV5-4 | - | CASSIPSAGGGYTF | TGTGCCAGCAGCATCCCGTCGGCTGGGGGCGGCTACACCTTC
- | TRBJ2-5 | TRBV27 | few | CASSAQGKQGETQYF | TGTGCCAGCAGTGCGCAGGGAAAGCAGGGGGAGACCCAGTACTTC
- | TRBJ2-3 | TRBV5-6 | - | CASSLDRLQRGTDTQYF | TGTGCCAGCAGCTTGGATCGACTCCAACGGGGCACAGATACGCAGTATTTT
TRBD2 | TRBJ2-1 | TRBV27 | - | CASSLRGLAGRWNEQFF | TGTGCCAGCAGTTTAAGGGGACTAGCGGGAAGATGGAATGAGCAGTTCTTC
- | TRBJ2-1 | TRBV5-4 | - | CASSYPAIRHNEQFF | TGTGCCAGCAGCTATCCAGCGATCCGGCACAATGAGCAGTTCTTC
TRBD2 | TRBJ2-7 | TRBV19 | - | CASSTWTETTSDSSYEQYF | TGTGCCAGTAGTACCTGGACTGAAACGACTAGCGACAGCTCCTACGAGCAGTACTTC
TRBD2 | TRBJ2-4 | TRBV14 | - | CASSHGTSGSFTKNIQYF | TGTGCCAGCAGCCATGGGACTAGCGGGAGTTTTACCAAAAACATTCAGTACTTC
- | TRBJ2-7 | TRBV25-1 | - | CATQGGYDEQYF | TGTGCCACCCAGGGAGGATATGACGAGCAGTACTTC
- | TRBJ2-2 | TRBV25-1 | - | CASSSLRRDRETGELFF | TGTGCCAGCAGCAGCCTAAGGCGGGACAGAGAGACCGGGGAGCTGTTTTTT
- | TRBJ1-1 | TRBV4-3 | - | CASSQDIGRAKAFF | TGCGCCAGCAGCCAAGATATCGGCAGGGCTAAGGCTTTCTTT
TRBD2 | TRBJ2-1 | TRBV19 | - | CASSMGGDYSSYNEQFF | TGTGCCAGTAGTATGGGTGGGGACTACAGCTCCTACAATGAGCAGTTCTTC
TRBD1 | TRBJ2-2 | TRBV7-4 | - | CASRAHTGADTGELFF | TGTGCCAGCAGGGCCCATACAGGGGCGGACACCGGGGAGCTGTTTTTT
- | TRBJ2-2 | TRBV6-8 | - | CASRSRTGELFF | TGTGCCAGCAGGTCGAGAACCGGGGAGCTGTTTTTT